This TCR beta chain was captured by sequencing in a study of cytomegalovirus exposure and HLA in healthy donors. Turning to the study itself: Earlier work reported approximately 110 million unique TCR beta sequences from 170 million or so T cells. General study results and limits: According to an earlier analysis, most TCR beta V segments yielded productive rearrangements about 87% or about 30% of the time. Common viral pathogens seemed to be connected with several of the most significant clusters, according to a later analysis.

Researchers ran the PCR with 60 Vbeta and 13 Jbeta primers. Libraries were prepared by immunoSEQ multiplex PCR; TCRdb keeps only in-frame clonotypes and omits some of them. The repertoire has approximately 190,000 clones, 81% of them found once; the top ten carry over 3.5%. This clone appeared a few times. Its antigen is unknown. The CDR3 loop spans 15 amino acids. The ends were cut back, 0 bases at V and 8 bases at J, with 13 bases in the middle. From germline, CDR1 is LGHNA and CDR2 YNFKEQ. The V call is TRBV4-2, the J call TRBJ1-4, with D possibly matching TRBD1 (5 bases). Sequenced: PBMCs. This sequence originates from a man over 45 in good health and CMV-seronegative. CDR3 in DNA: TGTGCCAGCAGCCAAGATCGTCAGGGAAGGGAAAAACTGTTTTTT. This codes for CASSQDRQGREKLFF.